The 20 T cell receptor beta chains listed next were all sequenced from one sample in a study of lung T cells in sarcoidosis with Löfgren's syndrome. TCRdb re-called the reads with MiXCR, one entry per CDR3 protein. The data hold some 19,000 distinct CDR3 sequences, with 20% to 25% observed a single time. The sample consisted of CD4+ T cells from bronchoalveolar lavage. All receptors derive from a human donor with sarcoidosis (Löfgren's syndrome or another form), or a control subject (not recorded which).

This clonotype is a singleton in its sample. The CDR3 end shows no conserved phenylalanine or tryptophan, and so a read error is likely. The chain employs TRBV6-2 or TRBV6-3 and TRBJ1-1; D ambiguous. Between the trimmed V and J ends, which lost 6 bases and 0 bases, there was a span of 8 bases. The CDR3 is made up of 13 amino acids. The germline V gene has CDR1 MNHEY and CDR2 SVGEGT. This chain's CDR3 is CASSKVLNTEAFL. The CDR3, as DNA: TGTGCCAGCAGCAAGGTGCTGAACACTGAAGCTTTCCTT.

At least ten counts were recorded for this clonotype. This chain uses TRBV19 with TRBJ2-1, with 13 bases fitting TRBD2. Unmatched junction bases numbered 10, after V lost 10 bases and J lost 1 base. CDR1 is LNHDA and CDR2 is SQIVND in the germline V gene (reference sequence). The CDR3 is made up of 17 amino acids. The CDR3 spells CATKGLAGTSSYNEQFF. For the CDR3, the DNA is TGTGCCACCAAGGGACTAGCGGGGACCTCATCCTACAATGAGCAGTTCTTC.

The V call is TRBV12-3 or TRBV12-4, the J call TRBJ2-1; 11 nucleotides line up with TRBD1. There are 16 residues in the CDR3. V was pared by 4 bases and J by 3 bases, with 5 bases of the junction left unmatched. The CDR3 protein is CASSSPGTGGYNEQFF. The CDR3 DNA follows: TGTGCCAGCAGTTCCCCCGGGACAGGGGGCTACAATGAGCAGTTCTTC.

This clonotype is judged medium-sized (0.01 to 0.1%). The chain combines TRBV4-3 with TRBJ2-3; the D is unclear. The CDR3 loop spans 15 amino acids. Trimming shortened V by 0 bases and J by 2 bases, and 9 bases separated the two germline ends. Germline CDR1 and CDR2: LGHNA and YSLEER. The CDR3: CASSQEGIPTDTQYF. The CDR3, as DNA: TGCGCCAGCAGCCAAGAGGGGATCCCCACAGATACGCAGTATTTT.

The chain employs TRBV11-2 and TRBJ1-4; D ambiguous. The germline CDR1 and CDR2 sequences are SGHAT and FQNNGV. The CDR3 sequence is 12 residues long. Deletions cut 0 bases from V and 14 bases from J, with 10 bases between. The CDR3 spells CASSLEGSSLFF. The CDR3 nucleotides read TGTGCCAGCAGCTTAGAAGGATCCTCTCTGTTTTTT.

The table lists this clonotype with a few counts. This chain joins TRBV5-8 and TRBJ1-5; D call uncertain. The V and J ends lost 0 bases and 1 base respectively, with 8 bases between them. This CDR3 has 15 residues. Germline lookup yields CDR1 SGHTS and CDR2 YDEGEE. The CDR3 spells CASSLAGMSNQPQHF. For the CDR3, the DNA is TGTGCCAGCAGCTTGGCGGGGATGAGCAATCAGCCCCAGCATTTT.

This clonotype was counted between two and nine times. The rearrangement links TRBV2 to TRBJ2-7, with D possibly matching TRBD1 (8 bases). V was pared by 6 bases and J by 2 bases, with 17 bases between. The CDR3 is 15 residues long. The germline V gene encodes CDR1 SNHLY and CDR2 FYNNEI. CDR3 residues: CASRRTGTIPYEQYF. For the CDR3, the DNA is TGTGCCAGCAGGAGGACAGGGACTATCCCCTACGAGCAGTACTTC.

This clonotype was observed a handful of times. The chain recombines TRBV5-4 with TRBJ1-5; possibly TRBD1 for D (5 bases). Trimming cost V 4 bases and J 1 base, with 15 bases left between them. Germline CDR1 SGHNT, CDR2 YYREEE (reference sequence). This CDR3 is built from 16 residues. The CDR3 reads CASSLDGGISNQPQHF. DNA of the CDR3: TGTGCCAGCAGCCTCGATGGGGGTATAAGCAATCAGCCCCAGCATTTT.

This chain joins TRBV24-1 and TRBJ2-7; D is perhaps TRBD1 (6 bases). Germline CDR1 KGHDR, CDR2 SFDVKD. The germline V and J ends were trimmed by 4 bases and 7 bases, with 16 bases remaining between them. The CDR3 has 14 amino acids. CDR3 nucleotide sequence: TGTGCCACCAGTGACCCCGGACAGACACAAGAGCAGTACTTC. Its protein is CATSDPGQTQEQYF.

Comments on this clonotype: Lacking the conserved final phenylalanine or tryptophan, this CDR3 likely reflects a read error. This sequence joins TRBV6-2 or TRBV6-3 and TRBJ1-1; D ambiguous. In germline, CDR1 is MNHEY, CDR2 SVGEGT. This CDR3 contains 15 residues. Between the trimmed V and J ends, which lost 8 bases and 3 bases, there was a span of 19 bases. The CDR3 reads CASGRSGQQDTEAFL. The CDR3 DNA reads TGTGCCAGCGGACGAAGTGGGCAGCAGGACACTGAAGCTTTCCTT.

Concerning this clonotype: A much larger clone differs by one base, so this may be a read error. The CDR3 does not close with the conserved phenylalanine or tryptophan, likely indicating a read error. The rearrangement joins TRBV3-1 to TRBJ1-1; D is uncertain. Trimming left V 6 bases short and J 1 base short, with 9 bases between. The CDR3 is 13 residues long. The germline V gene has CDR1 LGHDT and CDR2 YNNKEL (reference sequence). This CDR3 is CASSPPGNTEAFL. The CDR3 nucleotides read TGTGCCAGCAGTCCACCGGGGAACACTGAAGCTTTCCTT.

The sample holds one count of this clonotype. This clone may be a read error of a much larger clone one base away. The V gene is TRBV28, the J gene TRBJ2-5; D remains unclear. Trimming stripped 8 bases from V and 5 bases from J, with 18 bases between. Germline-derived CDR1 and CDR2 are MDHEN and SYDVKM. This CDR3 region has 14 residues. CDR3: CASGQDVRGETQYF. CDR3 DNA: TGTGCCAGCGGTCAGGACGTACGTGGGGAGACCCAGTACTTC.

This clonotype has at least ten counts. The chain couples TRBV7-9 to TRBJ2-5; unclear D gene. The CDR3 sequence is 12 residues long. V lost 2 bases to trimming and J lost 5 bases, with 6 bases between them. The germline V gene encodes CDR1 SEHNR and CDR2 FQNEAQ (reference sequence). CDR3: CASSLTRETQYF. The CDR3 nucleotides are TGTGCCAGCAGCTTAACGCGGGAGACCCAGTACTTC. The full variable domain, completed using reference TRBV7-9 and TRBJ2-5, is DTGVSQNPRHKITKRGQNVTFRCDPISEHNRLYWYRQTLGQGPEFLTYFQNEAQLEKSRLLSDRFSAERPKGSFSTLEIQRTEQGDSAMYLCASSLTRETQYFGPGTRLLVL.

This clonotype appeared once. One base away lies a much larger clone, so this may be a sequencing read error. This chain connects TRBV2 to TRBJ2-3; tentatively, D is TRBD1 (5 bases). The CDR3 has 13 amino acids. Germline CDR1 is SNHLY and CDR2 is FYNNEI. The CDR3 bases are TGTACCAGCAGACCGATCACAGGAGATACGCAGTATTTT. This encodes CTSRPITGDTQYF.

This clonotype is termed medium-sized. The CDR3 loop reads CASSGMTGPYTEAFF. DNA for the CDR3: TGTGCCAGCAGTGGAATGACAGGACCTTACACTGAAGCTTTCTTT. This chain uses TRBV28 with TRBJ1-1; tentative D call: TRBD1 (6 bases). CDR3 length: 15 residues. CDR1 is MDHEN, CDR2 SYDVKM, per germline. Deletions cut 5 bases from V and 3 bases from J, with 16 bases between.

By share, this clonotype ranks as medium-sized. DNA for the CDR3: TGTGCCAGCAGGGTAAACAGGGGGAGCACAGATACGCAGTATTTT. Encoded protein: CASRVNRGSTDTQYF. The chain joins TRBV6-1 to TRBJ2-3; 8 positions agree with TRBD1. Germline V gene sequence: CDR1 MNHNS, CDR2 SASEGT. This CDR3 is built from 15 residues. The J segment lost 0 bases and the V segment lost 6 bases, leaving 5 bases of the junction unmatched.

As to this clonotype: A read error is possible here, since a much larger clone lies one base away. CDR3 in DNA: TGCGCCAGCAGCAGCGGGAGAACAGATACGCAGCATTTT. Its translation: CASSSGRTDTQHF. This sequence joins TRBV5-1 and TRBJ2-3; D is unclear. The end of the DNA is better explained by TRBJ1-5, so the J call may be wrong. From germline, CDR1 is SGHRS and CDR2 YFSETQ. The CDR3 loop spans 13 amino acids.

This clonotype was recorded once. A much larger clone differs from this one at a single base, so this may be a read error. V is TRBV28 and J is TRBJ2-3, with a weak D call TRBD2 (5 bases). The CDR3 covers 12 residues. CDR1 and CDR2 (germline): MDHEN, SYDVKM. CDR3 protein: CASSSSIDTQYF. The CDR3 DNA reads as TGTGCCAGCAGTTCTAGCATAGATACGCAGTATTTT.

This clonotype was observed a handful of times. The chain links TRBV19 to TRBJ2-3, with a possible D match to TRBD1 (5 bases). This CDR3 spans 14 amino acids. Trimming pared 2 bases from V and 0 bases from J, leaving 6 bases between. From germline, CDR1 is LNHDA and CDR2 SQIVND (reference sequence). The CDR3: CASSIRTSTDTQYF. The CDR3 DNA follows: TGTGCCAGTAGTATACGGACAAGCACAGATACGCAGTATTTT.

V gene TRBV30 combines with J gene TRBJ2-7; 9 nucleotides line up with TRBD2. The germline V gene encodes CDR1 GTSNPN and CDR2 SVGIG (reference sequence). With V trimmed by 5 bases and J by 10 bases, 6 bases remained unmatched. The CDR3 has 11 residues. The CDR3 spells CAWAVAGVQYF. The CDR3 region has the DNA TGTGCCTGGGCTGTAGCGGGGGTCCAGTACTTC. Drawing the rest from reference TRBV30 and TRBJ2-7, the complete variable domain is SQTIHQWPATLVQPVGSPLSLECTVEGTSNPNLYWYRQAAGRGLQLLFYSVGIGQISSEVPQNLSASRPQDRQFILSSKKLLLSDSGFYLCAWAVAGVQYFGPGTRLTVT.